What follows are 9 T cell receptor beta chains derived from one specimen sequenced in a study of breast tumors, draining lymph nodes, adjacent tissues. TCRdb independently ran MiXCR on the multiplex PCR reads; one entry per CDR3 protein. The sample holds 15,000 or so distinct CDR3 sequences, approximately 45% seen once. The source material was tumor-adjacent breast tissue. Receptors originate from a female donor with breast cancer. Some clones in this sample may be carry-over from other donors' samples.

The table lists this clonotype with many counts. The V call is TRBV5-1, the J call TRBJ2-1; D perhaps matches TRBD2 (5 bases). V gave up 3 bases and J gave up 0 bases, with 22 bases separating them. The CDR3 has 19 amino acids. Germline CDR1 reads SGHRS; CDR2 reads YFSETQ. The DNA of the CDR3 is TGCGCCAGCAGCTCCCTACCATCTAGCCTACCTACCTCCTACAATGAGCAGTTCTTC. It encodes CASSSLPSSLPTSYNEQFF.

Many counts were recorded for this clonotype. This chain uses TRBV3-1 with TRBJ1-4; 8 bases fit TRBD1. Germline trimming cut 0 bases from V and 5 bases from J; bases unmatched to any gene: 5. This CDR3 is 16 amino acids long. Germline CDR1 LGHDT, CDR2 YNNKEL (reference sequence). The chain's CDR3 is CASSQEAGGMNEKLFF. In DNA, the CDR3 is TGTGCCAGCAGCCAAGAGGCAGGGGGCATGAATGAAAAACTGTTTTTT.

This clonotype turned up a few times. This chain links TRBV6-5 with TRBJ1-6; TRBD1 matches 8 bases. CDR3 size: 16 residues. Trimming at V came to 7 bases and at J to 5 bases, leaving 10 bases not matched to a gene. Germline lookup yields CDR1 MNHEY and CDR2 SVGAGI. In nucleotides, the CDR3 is TGTGCCAGCAACCTGGGACAGGCCAGGCATAATTCACCCCTCCACTTT. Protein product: CASNLGQARHNSPLHF.

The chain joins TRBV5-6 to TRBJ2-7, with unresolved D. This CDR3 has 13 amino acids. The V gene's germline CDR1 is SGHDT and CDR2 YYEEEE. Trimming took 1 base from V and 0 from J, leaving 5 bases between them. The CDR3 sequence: CASSLTDSYEQYV. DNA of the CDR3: TGTGCCAGCAGCTTGACAGACTCCTACGAGCAGTACGTC.

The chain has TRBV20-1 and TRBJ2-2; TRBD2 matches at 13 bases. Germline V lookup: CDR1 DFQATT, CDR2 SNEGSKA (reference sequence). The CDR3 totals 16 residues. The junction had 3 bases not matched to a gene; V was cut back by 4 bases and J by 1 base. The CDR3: CSAMWTSGRNTGELFF. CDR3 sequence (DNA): TGCAGTGCTATGTGGACTAGCGGGAGGAACACCGGGGAGCTGTTTTTT.

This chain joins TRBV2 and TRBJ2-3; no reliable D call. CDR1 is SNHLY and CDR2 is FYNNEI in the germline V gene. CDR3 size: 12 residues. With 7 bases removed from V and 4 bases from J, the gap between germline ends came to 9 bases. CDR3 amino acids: CASIAGSDTQYF. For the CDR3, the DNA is TGTGCCAGCATTGCCGGGTCAGATACGCAGTATTTT. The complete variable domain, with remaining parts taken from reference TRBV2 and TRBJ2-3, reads EPEVTQTPSHQVTQMGQEVILRCVPISNHLYFYWYRQILGQKVEFLVSFYNNEISEKSEIFDDQFSVERPDGSNFTLKIRSTKLEDSAMYFCASIAGSDTQYFGPGTRLTVL.

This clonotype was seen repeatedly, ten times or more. CDR3 DNA: TGCGCCAGCAGCTTGTATCGCAGGGGTCAAGAGACCCAGTACTTC. Its protein product is CASSLYRRGQETQYF. This chain joins TRBV5-1 and TRBJ2-5, with D possibly being TRBD1 (6 bases). The germline V gene has CDR1 SGHRS and CDR2 YFSETQ. The CDR3 runs to 15 residues. The ends were cut back, 1 base at V and 2 bases at J, with 12 bases in the middle.

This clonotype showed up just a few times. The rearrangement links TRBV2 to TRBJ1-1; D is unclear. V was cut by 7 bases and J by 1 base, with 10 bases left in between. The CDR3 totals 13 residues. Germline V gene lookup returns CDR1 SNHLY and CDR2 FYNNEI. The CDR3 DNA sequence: TGTGCCAGCACCGCCGCAGAGAACACTGAAGCTTTCTTT. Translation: CASTAAENTEAFF. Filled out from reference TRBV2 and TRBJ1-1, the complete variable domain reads EPEVTQTPSHQVTQMGQEVILRCVPISNHLYFYWYRQILGQKVEFLVSFYNNEISEKSEIFDDQFSVERPDGSNFTLKIRSTKLEDSAMYFCASTAAENTEAFFGQGTRLTVV.

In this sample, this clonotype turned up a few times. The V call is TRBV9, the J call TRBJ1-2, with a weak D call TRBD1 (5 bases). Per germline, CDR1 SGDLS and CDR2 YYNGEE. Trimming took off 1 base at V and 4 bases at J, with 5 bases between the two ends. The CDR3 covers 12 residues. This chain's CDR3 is CASSVQGYGYTF. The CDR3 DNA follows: TGTGCCAGCAGCGTACAGGGCTATGGCTACACCTTC.